Listed here are 18 T cell receptor beta chains from one sample, sequenced in a study of spatial heterogeneity in lung cancer (dated by TCRdb to about 2019). Libraries were constructed by 5' RACE. TCRdb names NextSeq 500 as the instrument used. Using fastp trimming at Q25 and MiXCR clonotype assembly, TCRdb reanalyzed the public sequencing data and kept in-frame beta chains. Entries that share a CDR3 protein sequence are merged under the most common genes and DNA. This sample holds about 94,000 distinct CDR3 sequences; approximately 19% were observed only once. Jointly, the top ten make up about a fifth of the sample. According to the study, the label for this sample's time point signals: blood at routine non-recurrence follow-up after resection. Sequenced here: PBMCs, sampled at follow-up. These receptors were taken from a male donor with early-stage non-small cell lung cancer.

This clonotype has a handful of counts. J is TRBJ2-7 and V is TRBV5-1; TRBD2 agrees at 7 bases. CDR3 length: 14 amino acids. The J segment lost 5 bases and the V segment lost 0 bases, leaving 5 bases of the junction unmatched. Germline values: CDR1 SGHRS, CDR2 YFSETQ. The CDR3 loop is CASSLAAGTNEQYF. The CDR3 DNA reads as TGCGCCAGCAGCTTGGCCGCAGGGACTAACGAGCAGTACTTC.

This chain links TRBV6-5 with TRBJ1-6; no clear D gene. CDR1 and CDR2 (germline): MNHEY, SVGAGI. CDR3 length: 12 residues. The V and J ends lost 4 bases and 9 bases respectively, with 7 bases between them. This CDR3 is CASSSVGSPLHF. In DNA form, the CDR3 reads TGTGCCAGCAGTTCCGTCGGTTCACCCCTCCACTTT.

This clonotype turned up a few times. This chain joins TRBV7-2 and TRBJ2-1; weak D call: TRBD1 (5 bases). The CDR3 spans 16 residues. V lost 2 bases and J 3 bases, leaving 14 bases between the germline ends. Looked up from germline, CDR1 is SGHTA and CDR2 is FQGNSA. The CDR3 region is CASSLMRQLNYNEQFF. For the CDR3, the DNA is TGTGCCAGCAGCTTAATGCGACAGTTAAACTACAATGAGCAGTTCTTC. Looking up the rest from reference TRBV7-2 and TRBJ2-1 gives the full variable domain: GAGVSQSPSNKVTEKGKDVELRCDPISGHTALYWYRQSLGQGLEFLIYFQGNSAPDKSGLPSDRFSAERTGGSVSTLTIQRTQQEDSAVYLCASSLMRQLNYNEQFFGPGTRLTVL.

This chain links TRBV20-1 with TRBJ1-2; D perhaps matches TRBD1 (5 bases). V was trimmed by 4 bases and J by 8 bases, leaving 14 bases between them. This CDR3 is 12 amino acids long. Germline assignment: CDR1 DFQATT and CDR2 SNEGSKA (reference sequence). As DNA, the CDR3 is TGCAGTGCTACGGACATAGAGGAGGGCTACACCTTC. This codes for CSATDIEEGYTF.

This clonotype was counted ten times or more. The J gene is TRBJ2-3, the V gene TRBV19; weak D call: TRBD2 (6 bases). V was pared by 10 bases and J by 0 bases, with 14 bases between. CDR3 length equals 14 residues. Germline V gives CDR1 LNHDA, CDR2 SQIVND (reference sequence). The CDR3 nucleotides read TGTGCCACCCAGGACTACCTTAGCACAGATACGCAGTATTTT. Its translation: CATQDYLSTDTQYF.

This clonotype was detected ten times or more. The CDR3: CASSEPLGGYTF. Here the CDR3 DNA reads TGTGCCAGCAGTGAACCTTTGGGCGGCTACACCTTC. This chain connects TRBV2 to TRBJ1-2; D is ambiguous. Between the trimmed V and J ends, which lost 2 bases and 8 bases, there was a span of 9 bases. Germline V gives CDR1 SNHLY, CDR2 FYNNEI. The CDR3 spans 12 residues. The full variable domain, with the rest looked up from reference TRBV2 and TRBJ1-2, is EPEVTQTPSHQVTQMGQEVILRCVPISNHLYFYWYRQILGQKVEFLVSFYNNEISEKSEIFDDQFSVERPDGSNFTLKIRSTKLEDSAMYFCASSEPLGGYTFGSGTRLTVV.

The chain joins TRBV12-3 or TRBV12-4 to TRBJ1-1; 12 bases are a match to TRBD1. The CDR3 has 18 residues. V lost 0 bases, J lost 0 bases, and 5 bases stayed unmatched. The CDR3 nucleotides are TGTGCCAGCAGTTTAGCCCCGGGACAGGGGGCCTTGAACACTGAAGCTTTCTTT. It is translated as CASSLAPGQGALNTEAFF.

This clonotype was detected many times. The chain joins TRBV7-2 to TRBJ1-1; no definite D call. The CDR3 length is 15 residues. Germline V gives CDR1 SGHTA, CDR2 FQGNSA. The V end lost 1 base, the J end lost 1 base, and 10 bases lay between the germline ends. CDR3 region: CASSLVAAANTEAFF. The CDR3, as DNA: TGTGCCAGCAGCTTAGTTGCGGCAGCGAACACTGAAGCTTTCTTT.

The rearrangement joins TRBV7-9 to TRBJ1-5; D ambiguous. The germline V gene has CDR1 SEHNR and CDR2 FQNEAQ (reference sequence). The V end lost 5 bases, the J end lost 4 bases, and 6 bases lay between the germline ends. The CDR3 contains 12 residues. CDR3 sequence: CASSAGNQPQHF. CDR3 in DNA: TGTGCCAGCAGCGCCGGGAATCAGCCCCAGCATTTT.

The V gene is TRBV3-1, the J gene TRBJ1-1; D is perhaps TRBD1 (6 bases). The V gene's germline CDR1 is LGHDT and CDR2 YNNKEL (reference sequence). The CDR3 sequence is 13 residues long. Trimming took off 4 bases at V and 4 bases at J, with 10 bases between the two ends. Here the CDR3 reads CASSLRQATEAFF. The CDR3 nucleotides are TGTGCCAGCAGCCTGAGACAGGCCACTGAAGCTTTCTTT.

This clonotype was counted many times. One junction end disagrees with the germline gene, perhaps due to a read error. The chain has TRBV20-1 and TRBJ2-3; 15 bases align to TRBD2. Germline CDR1 reads DFQATT; CDR2 reads SNEGSKA (reference sequence). The CDR3 length is 18 residues. Here the CDR3 reads CGAPPPGTSGGFSDTQYF. The CDR3, as DNA: TGCGGTGCACCTCCCCCGGGGACTAGCGGGGGGTTCTCAGATACGCAGTATTTT.

This clonotype appeared a few times. This CDR3 is CASSPRLAGGAEQETQYF. The CDR3 DNA reads as TGTGCCAGCAGCCCCCGACTAGCGGGGGGCGCGGAGCAAGAGACCCAGTACTTC. The chain has TRBV7-2 and TRBJ2-5; 13 bases line up with TRBD2. After removal of 5 bases from V and 2 bases from J, the junction contained 11 bases not matched to a gene. The V gene's germline CDR1 is SGHTA and CDR2 FQGNSA. The CDR3 loop spans 18 amino acids.

This clonotype was found many times. The chain employs TRBV25-1 and TRBJ2-1, with D perhaps TRBD2 (5 bases). The CDR3 runs 11 residues. The V end was cut by 8 bases, the J end by 8 bases, with 10 bases between. Germline V gene sequence: CDR1 MGHDK, CDR2 SYGVNS. As DNA, the CDR3 is TGTGCCAGCTCCGAGGGCTATGAGCAGTTCTTC. Protein product: CASSEGYEQFF.

The chain recombines TRBV5-1 with TRBJ2-7, with D possibly TRBD2 on 5 matching bases. Germline V gene lookup returns CDR1 SGHRS and CDR2 YFSETQ. V lost 0 bases and J lost 1, with 8 bases in between. This CDR3 region has 14 residues. The CDR3: CASSLDPGSYEQYF. The CDR3 DNA follows: TGCGCCAGCAGCTTGGATCCGGGGTCCTACGAGCAGTACTTC.

In its sample, this clonotype was seen a few times. The V and J genes are TRBV20-1 and TRBJ2-5, with D unclear. The CDR3 contains 13 residues. Deletions cut 4 bases from V and 5 bases from J, with 14 bases between. Germline V gene lookup returns CDR1 DFQATT and CDR2 SNEGSKA (reference sequence). The CDR3 nucleotides read TGCAGTGCTACCCCCTACGGCGAGGAGACCCAGTACTTC. It translates to CSATPYGEETQYF.

This clonotype came up a few times. The genes are TRBV9 and TRBJ1-2; 7 bases are a match to TRBD1. V lost 4 bases to trimming and J lost 4 bases; unmatched junction nucleotides: 10. Germline V gives CDR1 SGDLS, CDR2 YYNGEE. This CDR3 has 15 residues. Here the CDR3 reads CASSPGTVPIYGYTF. CDR3 bases: TGTGCCAGCAGCCCAGGGACAGTTCCCATCTATGGCTACACCTTC.

This clonotype was seen a few times. The chain couples TRBV6-6 to TRBJ1-5; D ambiguous. With 7 bases removed from V and 0 bases from J, the gap between germline ends came to 7 bases. Per the germline V gene, CDR1 is MNHNY and CDR2 is SVGAGI (reference sequence). The CDR3 covers 13 residues. CDR3 loop: CASNSVSNQPQHF. DNA for the CDR3: TGTGCCAGCAATTCGGTTAGCAATCAGCCCCAGCATTTT.

The chain combines TRBV6-6 with TRBJ2-7, with D tentatively TRBD1 or TRBD2 (6 bases each). V was clipped by 6 bases and J by 5 bases, with 14 bases between them. The CDR3 spans 13 residues. The germline gives CDR1 MNHNY, CDR2 SVGAGI (reference sequence). Here the CDR3 DNA reads TGTGCCAGCAGGACGGGGGCCCAGGACGAGCAGTACTTC. Its protein is CASRTGAQDEQYF.